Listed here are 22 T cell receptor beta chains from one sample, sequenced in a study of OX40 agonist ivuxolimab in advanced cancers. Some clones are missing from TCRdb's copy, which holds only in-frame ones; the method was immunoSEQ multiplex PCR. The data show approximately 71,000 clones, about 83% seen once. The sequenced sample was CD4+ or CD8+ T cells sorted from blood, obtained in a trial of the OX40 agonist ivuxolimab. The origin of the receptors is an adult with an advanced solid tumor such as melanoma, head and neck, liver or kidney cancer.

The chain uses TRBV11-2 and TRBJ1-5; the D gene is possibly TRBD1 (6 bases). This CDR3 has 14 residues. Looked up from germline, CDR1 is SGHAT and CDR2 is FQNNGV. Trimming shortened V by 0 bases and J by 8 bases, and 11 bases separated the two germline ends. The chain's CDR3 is CASSLEGGEKPQHF. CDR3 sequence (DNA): TGTGCCAGCAGCTTAGAGGGGGGCGAAAAGCCCCAGCATTTT.

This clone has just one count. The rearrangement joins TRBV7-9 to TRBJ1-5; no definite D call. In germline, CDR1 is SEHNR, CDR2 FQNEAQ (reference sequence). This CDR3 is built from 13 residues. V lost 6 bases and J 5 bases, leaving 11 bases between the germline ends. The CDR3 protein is CASSFRVDQPQHF. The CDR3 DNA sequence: TGTGCCAGCAGTTTTAGGGTAGATCAGCCCCAGCATTTT.

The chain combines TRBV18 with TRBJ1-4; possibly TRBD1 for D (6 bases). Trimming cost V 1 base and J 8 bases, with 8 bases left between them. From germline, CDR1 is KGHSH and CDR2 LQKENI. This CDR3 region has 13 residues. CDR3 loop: CASSPQGEEKLFF. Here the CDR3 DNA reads TGTGCCAGCTCACCACAGGGGGAGGAAAAACTGTTTTTT.

The CDR3, as DNA: TGCGCCAGCAGCTTGGGGGGCTCCACCACTGGAAACACCATATATTTT. Its protein product is CASSLGGSTTGNTIYF. The genes are TRBV5-1 and TRBJ1-3; a possible D gene is TRBD1 (5 bases). Germline-derived CDR1 and CDR2 are SGHRS and YFSETQ. Trimming left V 0 bases short and J 2 bases short, with 12 bases between. The length of the CDR3 is 16 residues.

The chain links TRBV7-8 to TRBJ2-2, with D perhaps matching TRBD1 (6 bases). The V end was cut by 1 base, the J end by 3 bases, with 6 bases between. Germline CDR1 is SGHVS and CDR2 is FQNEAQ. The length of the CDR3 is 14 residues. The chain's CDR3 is CASSLGTDTGELFF. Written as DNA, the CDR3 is TGTGCCAGCAGCTTAGGGACAGACACCGGGGAGCTGTTTTTT.

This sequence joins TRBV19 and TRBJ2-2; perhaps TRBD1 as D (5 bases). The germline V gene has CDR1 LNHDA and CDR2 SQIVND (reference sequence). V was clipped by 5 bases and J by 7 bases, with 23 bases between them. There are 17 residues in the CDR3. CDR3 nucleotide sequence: TGTGCCAGTAGTCCCCGGCAGGGTCAGGGTAGGGTCGGGGAGCTGTTTTTT. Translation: CASSPRQGQGRVGELFF.

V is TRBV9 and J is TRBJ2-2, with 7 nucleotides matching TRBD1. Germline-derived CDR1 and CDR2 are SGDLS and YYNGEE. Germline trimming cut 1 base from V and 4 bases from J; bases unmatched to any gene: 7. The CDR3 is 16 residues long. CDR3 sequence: CASSVTTGSGTGELFF. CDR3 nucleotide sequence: TGTGCCAGCAGCGTAACGACAGGGTCAGGCACCGGGGAGCTGTTTTTT.

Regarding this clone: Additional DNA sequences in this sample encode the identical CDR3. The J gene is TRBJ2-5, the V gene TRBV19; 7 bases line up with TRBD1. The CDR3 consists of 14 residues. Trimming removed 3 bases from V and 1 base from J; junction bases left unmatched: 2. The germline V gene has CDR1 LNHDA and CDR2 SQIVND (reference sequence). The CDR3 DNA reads TGTGCCAGTAGTATTACAGGGGCCCAAGAGACCCAGTACTTC. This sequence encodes CASSITGAQETQYF.

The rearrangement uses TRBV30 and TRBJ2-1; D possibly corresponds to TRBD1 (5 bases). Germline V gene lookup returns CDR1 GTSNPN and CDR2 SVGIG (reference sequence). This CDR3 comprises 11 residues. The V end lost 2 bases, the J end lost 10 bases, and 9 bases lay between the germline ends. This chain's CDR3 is CAWSSRTEQFF. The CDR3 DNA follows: TGTGCCTGGAGTTCGCGGACAGAGCAGTTCTTC.

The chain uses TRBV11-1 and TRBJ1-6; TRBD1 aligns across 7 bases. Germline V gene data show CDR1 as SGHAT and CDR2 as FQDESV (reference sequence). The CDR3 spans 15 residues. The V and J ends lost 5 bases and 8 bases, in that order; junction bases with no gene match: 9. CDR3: CASSPRQGFDSPLHF. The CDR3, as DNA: TGTGCCAGCAGCCCGCGACAGGGTTTCGATTCACCCCTCCACTTT.

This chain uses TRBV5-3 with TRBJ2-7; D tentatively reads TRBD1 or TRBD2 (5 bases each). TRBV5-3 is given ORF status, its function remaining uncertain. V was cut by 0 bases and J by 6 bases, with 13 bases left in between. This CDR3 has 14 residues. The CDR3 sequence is CARSLAPGTIEQYF. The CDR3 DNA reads TGTGCCAGAAGCTTGGCCCCGGGGACGATCGAGCAGTACTTC.

The CDR3 region is CASSMQGTLAKNIQYF. CDR3 DNA sequence: TGTGCCAGTAGTATGCAGGGGACATTAGCCAAAAACATTCAGTACTTC. The chain carries TRBV19 and TRBJ2-4; the D gene is possibly TRBD1 (6 bases). The CDR3 sequence is 16 residues long. The V gene lost 3 bases and the J gene lost 0 bases, with 12 bases spanning the gap. Germline CDR1 and CDR2: LNHDA and SQIVND (reference sequence).

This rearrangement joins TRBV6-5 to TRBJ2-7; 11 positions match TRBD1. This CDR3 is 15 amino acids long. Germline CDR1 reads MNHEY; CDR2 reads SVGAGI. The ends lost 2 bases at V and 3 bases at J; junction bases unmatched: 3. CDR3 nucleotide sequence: TGTGCCAGCAGTTACGGTGGGACAGGGGGCTACGAGCAGTACTTC. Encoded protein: CASSYGGTGGYEQYF.

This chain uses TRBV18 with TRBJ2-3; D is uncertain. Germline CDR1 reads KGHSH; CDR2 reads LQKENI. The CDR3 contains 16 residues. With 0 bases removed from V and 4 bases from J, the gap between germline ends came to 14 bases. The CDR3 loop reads CASSPPGARGADTQYF. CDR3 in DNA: TGTGCCAGCTCACCACCTGGAGCGAGAGGCGCAGATACGCAGTATTTT. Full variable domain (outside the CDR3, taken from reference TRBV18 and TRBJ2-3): NAGVMQNPRHLVRRRGQEARLRCSPMKGHSHVYWYRQLPEEGLKFMVYLQKENIIDESGMPKERFSAEFPKEGPSILRIQQVVRGDSAAYFCASSPPGARGADTQYFGPGTRLTVL.

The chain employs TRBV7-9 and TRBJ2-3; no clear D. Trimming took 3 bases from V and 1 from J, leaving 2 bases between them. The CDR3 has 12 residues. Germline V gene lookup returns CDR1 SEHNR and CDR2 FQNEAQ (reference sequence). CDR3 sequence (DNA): TGTGCCAGCAGCTTCGGCACAGATACGCAGTATTTT. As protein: CASSFGTDTQYF.

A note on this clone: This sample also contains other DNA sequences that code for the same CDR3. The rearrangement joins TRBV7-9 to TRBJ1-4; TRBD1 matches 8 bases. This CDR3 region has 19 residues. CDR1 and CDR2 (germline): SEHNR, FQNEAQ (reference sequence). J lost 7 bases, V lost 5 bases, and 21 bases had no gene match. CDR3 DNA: TGTGCCAGCAGCGCGTCACCAACCCGAGTGCAGGGGGCGACTGAAAAACTGTTTTTT. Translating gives CASSASPTRVQGATEKLFF.

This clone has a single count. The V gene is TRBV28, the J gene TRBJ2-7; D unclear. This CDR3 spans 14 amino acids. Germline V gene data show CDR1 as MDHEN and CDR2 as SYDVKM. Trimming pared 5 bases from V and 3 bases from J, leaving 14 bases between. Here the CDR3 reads CASSPATVFYEQYF. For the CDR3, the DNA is TGTGCCAGCAGTCCAGCCACTGTTTTCTACGAGCAGTACTTC.

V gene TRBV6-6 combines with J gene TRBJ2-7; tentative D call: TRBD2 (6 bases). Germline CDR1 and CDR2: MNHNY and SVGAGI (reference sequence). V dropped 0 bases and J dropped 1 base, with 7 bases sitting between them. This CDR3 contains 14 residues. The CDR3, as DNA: TGTGCCAGCAGTTACTCCGGGGGATCCTACGAGCAGTACTTC. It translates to CASSYSGGSYEQYF.

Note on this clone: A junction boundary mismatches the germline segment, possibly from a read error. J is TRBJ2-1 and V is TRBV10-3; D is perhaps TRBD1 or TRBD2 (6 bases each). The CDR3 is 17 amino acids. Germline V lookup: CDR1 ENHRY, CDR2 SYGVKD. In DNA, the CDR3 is TGTGCCATCAGAAGAAAAGGAGCAGGGGACTTTAACAATGAGCAGCTCTTC. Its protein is CAIRRKGAGDFNNEQLF.

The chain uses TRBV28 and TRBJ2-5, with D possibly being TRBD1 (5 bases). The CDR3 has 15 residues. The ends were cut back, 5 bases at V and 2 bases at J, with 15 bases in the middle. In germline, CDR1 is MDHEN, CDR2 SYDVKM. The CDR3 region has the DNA TGTGCCAGCAGTGGGGCAGGTTTAGTACAAGAGACCCAGTACTTC. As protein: CASSGAGLVQETQYF.

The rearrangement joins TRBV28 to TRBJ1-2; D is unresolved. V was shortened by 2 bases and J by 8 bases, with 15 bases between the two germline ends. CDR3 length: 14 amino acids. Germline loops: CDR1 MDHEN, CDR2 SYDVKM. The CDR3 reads CASSLEVQRGGYTF. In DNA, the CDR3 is TGTGCCAGCAGTTTAGAGGTACAACGAGGCGGCTACACCTTC.

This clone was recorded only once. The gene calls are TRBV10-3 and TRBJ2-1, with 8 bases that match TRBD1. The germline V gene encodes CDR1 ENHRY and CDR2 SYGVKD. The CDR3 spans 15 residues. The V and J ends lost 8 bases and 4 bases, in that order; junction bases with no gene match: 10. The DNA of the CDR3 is TGTGCCATCGGGGTTGACAGGGGAGCTTACAATGAGCAGTTCTTC. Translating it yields CAIGVDRGAYNEQFF.